This T cell receptor (beta chain) stems from a study of blood T cell repertoires in COVID-19. The CDR3 consists of 15 residues. Germline CDR1 and CDR2: KGHDR and SFDVKD. J gave up 4 bases and V 3 bases, and 7 bases lay outside the gene matches. Profiled with immunoSEQ multiplex PCR; TCRdb holds only in-frame clones, not every one. Of 150,000 to 200,000 clones listed, 88% were seen once; the top ten hold 6%. The sequence was obtained from a man aged 35 to 55 with active or convalescent COVID-19. The sample consisted of peripheral blood. This chain links TRBV24-1 with TRBJ2-7, with 8 bases aligning to TRBD1. The CDR3 is CATSDMQGARYEQYF. CDR3 DNA sequence: TGTGCCACCAGTGATATGCAGGGGGCGCGATACGAGCAGTACTTC.